This record looks at one T cell receptor beta chain sequence and its context. This sample was included in a study of T cell clones after liver transplantation. At the level of the study: Liver transplant recipients had immunosuppression withdrawal attempted within 2 years. As an antigen-independent comparator, third-party-reactive TCRbeta sequences came from pre-transplant mixed lymphocyte reactions.

Germline loops: CDR1 MDHEN, CDR2 SYDVKM. There are 14 residues in the CDR3. V lost 3 bases and J 2 bases, leaving 11 bases between the germline ends. Generated by immunoSEQ multiplex PCR, the TCRdb table keeps only in-frame clones and is missing some. The sample has approximately 25,000 clones; almost 70% are singletons. The receptor's source is a human donor who received a liver transplant. The chain employs TRBV28 and TRBJ2-7; a weak D match, TRBD1 (5 bases). The sequences come from CD4+ T cells from blood, collected before liver transplant. The CDR3 loop reads CASSLQGSPYEQYV. DNA for the CDR3: TGTGCCAGCAGTTTGCAGGGTTCCCCCTACGAGCAGTACGTC.